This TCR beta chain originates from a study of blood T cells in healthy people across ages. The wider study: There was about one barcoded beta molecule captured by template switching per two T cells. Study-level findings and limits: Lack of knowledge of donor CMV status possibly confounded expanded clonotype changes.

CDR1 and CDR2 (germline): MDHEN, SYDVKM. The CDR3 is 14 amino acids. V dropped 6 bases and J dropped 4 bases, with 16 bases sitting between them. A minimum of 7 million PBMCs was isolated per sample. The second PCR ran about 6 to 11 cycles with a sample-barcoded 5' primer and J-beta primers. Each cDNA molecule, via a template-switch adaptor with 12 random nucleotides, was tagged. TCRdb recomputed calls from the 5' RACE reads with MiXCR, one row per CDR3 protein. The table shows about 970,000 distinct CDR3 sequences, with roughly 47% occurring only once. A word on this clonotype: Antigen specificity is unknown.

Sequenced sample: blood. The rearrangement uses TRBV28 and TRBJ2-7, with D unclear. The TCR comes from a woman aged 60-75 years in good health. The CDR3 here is CASSTPLTYYEQYF. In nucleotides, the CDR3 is TGTGCCAGCAGCACACCATTGACCTATTACGAGCAGTACTTC.